Presented here are 14 T cell receptor beta chains from one specimen sequenced in a study of blood T cell repertoires in COVID-19. Assay: immunoSEQ multiplex PCR; the TCRdb copy retains only in-frame clones and omits some. The sample lists some 220,000 clones, 80% occurring once. The sequenced sample consisted of peripheral blood. The receptors derive from a woman in her 70s with acute or convalescent COVID-19.

The chain couples TRBV11-2 to TRBJ2-1; possibly TRBD2 for D (6 bases). The ends were cut back, 1 base at V and 0 bases at J, with 7 bases in the middle. Germline loops: CDR1 SGHAT, CDR2 FQNNGV. CDR3 length equals 15 residues. The DNA of the CDR3 is TGTGCCAGCAGCTTAGGGACTAACTCCTACAATGAGCAGTTCTTC. The encoded protein is CASSLGTNSYNEQFF.

The chain links TRBV5-1 to TRBJ1-2; maybe TRBD1 (6 bases). V lost 1 base and J lost 4, with 14 bases in between. The CDR3 has 15 amino acids. Germline CDR1 is SGHRS and CDR2 is YFSETQ. In nucleotides, the CDR3 is TGCGCCAGCAGCTTGTGGTCAGGGGCTAGCTATGGCTACACCTTC. This sequence encodes CASSLWSGASYGYTF.

The V call is TRBV4-3, the J call TRBJ1-2; 11 bases match TRBD1. Unmatched junction bases numbered 4, after V lost 0 bases and J lost 7 bases. Per the germline V gene, CDR1 is LGHNA and CDR2 is YSLEER. This CDR3 spans 15 amino acids. CDR3: CASSQDRTGGTGYTF. The CDR3 bases are TGCGCCAGCAGCCAAGACCGGACAGGGGGCACTGGCTACACCTTC.

In DNA form, the CDR3 reads TGTGCCAGCAGTTTAGACAGGGTTATTCAGTACTTC. It translates to CASSLDRVIQYF. The V call is TRBV12-3 or TRBV12-4, the J call TRBJ2-4; D is possibly TRBD1 (6 bases). V was pared by 1 base and J by 10 bases, with 8 bases between. The CDR3 is made up of 12 amino acids.

The chain uses TRBV6-5 and TRBJ1-2, with a possible D match to TRBD1 (5 bases). Germline-derived CDR1 and CDR2 are MNHEY and SVGAGI. Between the trimmed V and J ends, which lost 3 bases and 1 base, there was a span of 6 bases. The CDR3 is 13 residues long. CDR3 loop: CASSYQGNYGYTF. Written as DNA, the CDR3 is TGTGCCAGCAGTTATCAGGGTAACTATGGCTACACCTTC.

J is TRBJ1-2 and V is TRBV18; 9 bases agree with TRBD1. The length of the CDR3 is 17 residues. V lost 3 bases, J lost 3 bases, and 11 bases stayed unmatched. The germline CDR1 and CDR2 sequences are KGHSH and LQKENI. The CDR3 DNA sequence: TGTGCCAGCTCACCGCAACGAGACAGGGGGGAATACTATGGCTACACCTTC. This encodes CASSPQRDRGEYYGYTF.

The V and J genes are TRBV7-9 and TRBJ2-7, with D perhaps matching TRBD2 (6 bases). Trimming left V 1 base short and J 5 bases short, with 12 bases between. The CDR3 totals 14 residues. In germline, CDR1 is SEHNR, CDR2 FQNEAQ (reference sequence). The chain's CDR3 is CASSLDGPGDEQYF. CDR3 DNA: TGTGCCAGCAGCTTAGATGGACCGGGGGACGAGCAGTACTTC.

The chain is built from TRBV10-3 and TRBJ2-3, with TRBD2 matching over 14 bases. The length of the CDR3 is 15 residues. V was pared by 6 bases and J by 6 bases, with 5 bases of the junction left unmatched. The germline gives CDR1 ENHRY, CDR2 SYGVKD. CDR3 sequence (DNA): TGTGCCATCAGGACTAGCGGGGGGGGTAAGGATACGCAGTATTTT. Translating gives CAIRTSGGGKDTQYF.

This clone was picked up a small number of times. The rearrangement joins TRBV11-2 to TRBJ1-1; a possible D gene is TRBD1 (6 bases). CDR1 SGHAT and CDR2 FQNNGV come from the germline V gene. V lost 4 bases and J lost 11, with 20 bases in between. The CDR3 covers 14 residues. Here the CDR3 DNA reads TGTGCCAGCAGCTCGGACAGCTCCGGTTATGGGGCTTTCTTT. Translated: CASSSDSSGYGAFF. Drawing the rest from reference TRBV11-2 and TRBJ1-1, the complete variable domain is EAGVAQSPRYKIIEKRQSVAFWCNPISGHATLYWYQQILGQGPKLLIQFQNNGVVDDSQLPKDRFSAERLKGVDSTLKIQPAKLEDSAVYLCASSSDSSGYGAFFGQGTRLTVV.

The table lists this clone with a few counts. The V and J genes are TRBV19 and TRBJ2-7; tentative D call: TRBD2 (7 bases). This CDR3 spans 11 amino acids. Germline lookup yields CDR1 LNHDA and CDR2 SQIVND (reference sequence). V was cut by 8 bases and J by 5 bases, with 10 bases left in between. CDR3 bases: TGTGCCAGTGGGAGGGGGGACGAGCAGTACTTC. This gives the protein CASGRGDEQYF.

This chain joins TRBV10-3 and TRBJ1-3, with 7 bases that match TRBD1. Trimming cost V 3 bases and J 0 bases; bases outside gene matches: 2. Germline V lookup: CDR1 ENHRY, CDR2 SYGVKD. This CDR3 region has 15 residues. This CDR3 reads CAISDGTASGNTIYF. CDR3 sequence (DNA): TGTGCCATCAGTGACGGGACAGCCTCTGGAAACACCATATATTTT.

The chain recombines TRBV29-1 with TRBJ1-1; D gene uncertain. Germline CDR1 reads SQVTM; CDR2 reads ANQGSEA. This CDR3 region has 12 residues. V was trimmed by 4 bases and J by 0 bases, leaving 6 bases between them. CDR3 coding DNA: TGCAGCGTTGGTCAGATGAACACTGAAGCTTTCTTT. Protein sequence: CSVGQMNTEAFF.

J is TRBJ1-1 and V is TRBV27; weak D call: TRBD1 (5 bases). This CDR3 is built from 14 residues. CDR1 is MNHEY, CDR2 SMNVEV, per germline (reference sequence). The V end lost 7 bases, the J end lost 4 bases, and 16 bases lay between the germline ends. The CDR3 nucleotides read TGTGCCAGCACTTTGACCATGGGGGGCACTGAAGCTTTCTTT. This encodes CASTLTMGGTEAFF.

The V gene is TRBV30, the J gene TRBJ1-1; 10 nucleotides agree with TRBD1. The junction had 6 bases not matched to a gene; V was cut back by 3 bases and J by 8 bases. This CDR3 has 13 residues. CDR1 and CDR2 (germline): GTSNPN, SVGIG (reference sequence). CDR3 region: CAWSPSDRGEAFF. For the CDR3, the DNA is TGTGCCTGGAGCCCATCGGACAGGGGGGAAGCTTTCTTT.